This TCR beta chain was identified during a study of cytomegalovirus exposure and HLA in healthy donors. PCR primers comprised 60 Vbeta and 13 Jbeta primers. Sequencing used immunoSEQ multiplex PCR; TCRdb keeps in-frame clones, though not all of them. The sample consists of 130,000 to 150,000 clones, around 67% of them appearing once. As for this clone: Its target is unknown.

The length of the CDR3 is 15 residues. V shed 4 bases, J shed 2 bases, and the junction held 5 bases outside the gene matches. Germline lookup yields CDR1 LGHNA and CDR2 YNFKEQ. Study conclusions and caveats: Another analysis was done later, and it associated 15,000 or so TCR beta sequences with HLA alleles at 0.05 false discovery rate. The likely explanation for a cluster of highly shared sequence variants was sequencing artifact.

The chain uses TRBV4-2 and TRBJ1-3, with 7 bases matching TRBD1. The source material was PBMCs. The TCR sequence derives from a man aged 18 to 30 in good health and CMV-seropositive. The CDR3 sequence: CASSPDRRPGNTIYF. DNA for the CDR3: TGTGCCAGCAGCCCGGACAGGCGGCCTGGAAACACCATATATTTT.